The entry below gives a single TCR beta chain sequence along with its context. Here immunoSEQ multiplex PCR was the method, and the copy in TCRdb shows in-frame clones only, minus some. Of tens of thousands of clones listed, roughly nine tenths were seen once; the top ten hold around 0.27%. This record comes from a study of technical replicates of blood from a handful of donors. Germline CDR1 SGDLS, CDR2 YYNGEE. The CDR3 runs 15 residues. V was cut by 0 bases and J by 3 bases, with 9 bases left in between. The chain recombines TRBV9 with TRBJ2-2, with a tentative D call TRBD1 (5 bases). The TCR was taken from a human donor in good health. Sequenced: T cells isolated from PBMCs. CDR3 residues: CASSVEGADTGELFF. CDR3 sequence (DNA): TGTGCCAGCAGCGTAGAAGGGGCTGACACCGGGGAGCTGTTTTTT.